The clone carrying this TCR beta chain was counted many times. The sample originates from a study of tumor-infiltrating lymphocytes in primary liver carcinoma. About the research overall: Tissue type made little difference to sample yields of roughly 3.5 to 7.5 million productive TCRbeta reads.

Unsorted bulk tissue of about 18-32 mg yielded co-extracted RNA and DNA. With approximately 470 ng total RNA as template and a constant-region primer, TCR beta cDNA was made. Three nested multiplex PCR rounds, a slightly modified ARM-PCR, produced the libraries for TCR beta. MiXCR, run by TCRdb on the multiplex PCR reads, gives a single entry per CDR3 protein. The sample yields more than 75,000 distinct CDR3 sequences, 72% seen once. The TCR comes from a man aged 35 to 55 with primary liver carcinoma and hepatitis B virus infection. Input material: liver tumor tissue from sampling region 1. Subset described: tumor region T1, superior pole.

The CDR3 spells CASSPAGSEQYF. Here the CDR3 DNA reads TGCGCCAGCAGCCCTGCAGGGAGCGAGCAGTACTTC. The chain employs TRBV4-1 and TRBJ2-7; D may correspond to TRBD1 or TRBD2 (5 bases each). Germline lookup yields CDR1 MGHRA and CDR2 YSYEKL. The ends were cut back, 4 bases at V and 6 bases at J, with 10 bases in the middle. This CDR3 has 12 residues.